Detailed here is one TCR beta chain. Germline values: CDR1 SGDLS, CDR2 YYNGEE. V lost 4 bases and J lost 7, with 14 bases in between. The CDR3 has 14 amino acids. The data belong to a study of blood T cell repertoires in COVID-19. The wider study: Spain, Italy and the United States supplied samples that represented acute and convalescent COVID-19. T cells, B-cell-depleted T cells, or PBMCs provided the cDNA or gDNA that served as material.

Original processing methods: Reference gene primer amplification gave estimated nucleated cell counts. Assay used: immunoSEQ multiplex PCR; TCRdb lists only in-frame clones, some missing. For V, J and clone size, that table is used; D and trimming come from the DNA. The table records around 84,000 clones, around 85% of them present only once. This TCR was recovered from a man older than 75 with active or convalescent COVID-19. The chain couples TRBV9 to TRBJ2-2, with D unresolved. The sequencing input was peripheral blood. CDR3 sequence (DNA): TGTGCCAGCAGCCTTAATACGGTCCACGGGGAGCTGTTTTTT. Translation gives CASSLNTVHGELFF. Drawing the rest from reference TRBV9 and TRBJ2-2, the complete variable domain is DSGVTQTPKHLITATGQRVTLRCSPRSGDLSVYWYQQSLDQGLQFLIQYYNGEERAKGNILERFSAQQFPDLHSELNLSSLELGDSALYFCASSLNTVHGELFFGEGSRLTVL.